The 7 T cell receptor beta chains in this list originate from one sample, sequenced in a study of patients and donors after allogeneic stem cell transplantation. One entry per CDR3 protein results from TCRdb running MiXCR on the RT-PCR reads. The data contain about 25,000 distinct CDR3 sequences, approximately 43% of them seen just once; the ten biggest clones take up 65% to 80%. Source material: blood, either unsorted or a sorted T cell fraction (not recorded which). The receptors were gathered from a human donor who was either an allogeneic HSCT recipient or a stem cell or donor lymphocyte infusion donor (not recorded which). It is not recorded whose cells these are; they may come from a transplant donor.

This clonotype was observed a single time. This chain uses TRBV7-8 with TRBJ2-3; TRBD1 might be the D (6 bases). The CDR3 sequence is 12 residues long. Per germline, CDR1 SGHVS and CDR2 FQNEAQ. The V and J ends lost 5 bases and 5 bases respectively, with 8 bases between them. This chain's CDR3 is CASSEQGDTQYF. CDR3 sequence (DNA): TGTGCCAGCAGCGAACAGGGAGATACGCAGTATTTT.

This clonotype was seen a single time. V is TRBV7-9 and J is TRBJ1-1, with unresolved D. This CDR3 is 14 amino acids long. Germline-derived CDR1 and CDR2 are SEHNR and FQNEAQ (reference sequence). V was trimmed by 2 bases and J by 0 bases, leaving 7 bases between them. CDR3 region: CASSLPALNTEAFF. CDR3 nucleotide sequence: TGTGCCAGCAGCTTACCAGCTTTGAACACTGAAGCTTTCTTT.

Only a few counts were recorded for this clonotype. The chain carries TRBV2 and TRBJ1-2; 7 bases match TRBD1. Trimming at V came to 0 bases and at J to 8 bases, leaving 9 bases not matched to a gene. The germline V gene has CDR1 SNHLY and CDR2 FYNNEI. This CDR3 spans 15 amino acids. CDR3 residues: CASSEARGGTRGYTF. In DNA, the CDR3 is TGTGCCAGCAGTGAAGCCAGGGGGGGGACTCGAGGCTACACCTTC.

The chain carries TRBV5-5 and TRBJ2-6; no clear D gene. The CDR3 sequence is 16 residues long. V dropped 0 bases and J dropped 1 base, with 8 bases sitting between them. CDR1 and CDR2 from the germline V gene are SGHKS and YYEKEE (reference sequence). The CDR3 nucleotides are TGTGCCAGCAGCTTGGCGGGTCGATCTGGGGCCAACGTCCTGACTTTC. Its protein product is CASSLAGRSGANVLTF.

The chain uses TRBV5-1 and TRBJ1-4, with D possibly being TRBD1 (6 bases). CDR3 size: 14 residues. Trimming took 3 bases from V and 12 from J, leaving 18 bases between them. CDR1 and CDR2 (germline): SGHRS, YFSETQ. DNA of the CDR3: TGCGCCAGCAGCTGGGGGACACGCGGGCGAGAACTGTTTTTT. As protein: CASSWGTRGRELFF.

V and J are TRBV24-1 and TRBJ1-5; the match to TRBD1 covers 8 bases. Per germline, CDR1 KGHDR and CDR2 SFDVKD. This CDR3 has 15 amino acids. J lost 4 bases, V lost 4 bases, and 5 bases had no gene match. Here the CDR3 reads CATSETGTGNQPQHF. The CDR3 coding sequence is TGTGCCACCAGTGAAACAGGGACAGGTAATCAGCCCCAGCATTTT.

The chain employs TRBV4-1 and TRBJ1-4; D unresolved. The CDR3 covers 17 residues. The germline CDR1 and CDR2 sequences are MGHRA and YSYEKL. V lost 3 bases, J lost 7 bases, and 21 bases lay in between. This chain's CDR3 is CASSHFLRITGGEKLFF. The CDR3 DNA reads TGCGCCAGCAGCCATTTCCTAAGGATCACGGGAGGTGAAAAACTGTTTTTT.